The 23 T cell receptor beta chains in this list originate from one sample, sequenced in a study of T cell clones after liver transplantation. Method: immunoSEQ multiplex PCR; TCRdb's copy keeps in-frame clones and lacks some. The sample records about 11,000 clones, roughly 70% being singletons. Sequences were derived from CD4+ T cells from blood, sampled around 2.5 years after liver transplant. Receptor source: a human patient who received a liver transplant. Some T cells may be supplied by the graft donor.

This rearrangement joins TRBV6-1 to TRBJ2-7; a possible D gene is TRBD2 (6 bases). V dropped 4 bases and J dropped 4 bases, with 11 bases sitting between them. This CDR3 is 13 amino acids long. From germline, CDR1 is MNHNS and CDR2 SASEGT. CDR3 sequence: CASSVGGNYEQYF. The CDR3 coding sequence is TGTGCCAGCAGTGTGGGGGGAAATTACGAGCAGTACTTC.

This clone is termed medium-sized. The chain is built from TRBV19 and TRBJ1-1; D call uncertain. Looked up from germline, CDR1 is LNHDA and CDR2 is SQIVND (reference sequence). Between the trimmed V and J ends, which lost 3 bases and 3 bases, there was a span of 8 bases. The CDR3 runs to 13 residues. The DNA of the CDR3 is TGTGCCAGTAGTATGACGGGAGACACTGAAGCTTTCTTT. This gives the protein CASSMTGDTEAFF.

This clone counts as medium-sized. Other DNA sequences in this specimen translate into the identical CDR3. The chain links TRBV27 to TRBJ1-1; possibly TRBD1 for D (5 bases). Germline V gene sequence: CDR1 MNHEY, CDR2 SMNVEV (reference sequence). This CDR3 region has 12 residues. The V end lost 5 bases, the J end lost 8 bases, and 12 bases lay between the germline ends. CDR3: CASSLGGREAFF. CDR3 bases: TGTGCCAGCAGTCTCGGGGGGAGGGAAGCTTTCTTT.

This clone was detected once. The chain couples TRBV11-3 to TRBJ2-5, with 12 positions matching TRBD2. J gave up 2 bases and V 5 bases, and 3 bases lay outside the gene matches. This CDR3 has 15 amino acids. The germline CDR1 and CDR2 sequences are SGHNT and YENEEA. This chain's CDR3 is CASSRGLAGQETQYF. Here the CDR3 DNA reads TGTGCCAGCAGCCGAGGACTAGCGGGACAAGAGACCCAGTACTTC. Variable domain in full (rest from reference TRBV11-3 and TRBJ2-5): EAGVVQSPRYKIIEKKQPVAFWCNPISGHNTLYWYLQNLGQGPELLIRYENEEAVDDSQLPKDRFSAERLKGVDSTLKIQPAELGDSAVYLCASSRGLAGQETQYFGPGTRLLVL.

This clone was observed a single time. The V and J genes are TRBV11-2 and TRBJ2-1; no definite D call. The CDR3 length is 13 residues. CDR1 and CDR2 from the germline V gene are SGHAT and FQNNGV. Trimming took off 5 bases at V and 5 bases at J, with 10 bases between the two ends. This CDR3 is CASSLMVHNEQFF. In nucleotides, the CDR3 is TGTGCCAGCAGCCTCATGGTCCACAATGAGCAGTTCTTC.

The rearrangement links TRBV7-9 to TRBJ2-6; tentatively, D is TRBD1 (6 bases). The V gene lost 5 bases and the J gene lost 12 bases, with 23 bases spanning the gap. Germline lookup yields CDR1 SEHNR and CDR2 FQNEAQ (reference sequence). The CDR3 covers 16 residues. DNA for the CDR3: TGTGCCAGCAGCCCGAGAGGGGGACCTCGATCGGGCGTCCTGACTTTC. Translating gives CASSPRGGPRSGVLTF.

This rearrangement joins TRBV4-1 to TRBJ1-2; D is unclear. The V end was cut by 0 bases, the J end by 3 bases, with 11 bases between. CDR3 length: 15 residues. Germline V lookup: CDR1 MGHRA, CDR2 YSYEKL. The CDR3 here is CASSQDQSWDYGYTF. The CDR3 nucleotides read TGCGCCAGCAGCCAAGATCAAAGCTGGGACTATGGCTACACCTTC.

The rearrangement joins TRBV9 to TRBJ2-2; D is undetermined. V lost 0 bases, J lost 5 bases, and 2 bases lay in between. This CDR3 comprises 12 residues. The germline gives CDR1 SGDLS, CDR2 YYNGEE. The CDR3 DNA is TGTGCCAGCAGCGTAGTGACCGGGGAGCTGTTTTTT. Protein: CASSVVTGELFF.

This clone was seen more than once but under ten times. The CDR3: CASSSGQGAGYTF. In DNA form, the CDR3 reads TGTGCCAGCAGTTCGGGACAGGGGGCTGGCTACACCTTC. V gene TRBV28 combines with J gene TRBJ1-2; 12 nucleotides agree with TRBD1. Looked up from germline, CDR1 is MDHEN and CDR2 is SYDVKM. After removal of 4 bases from V and 7 bases from J, the junction contained 1 base not matched to a gene. The CDR3 totals 13 residues.

The genes are TRBV4-1 and TRBJ2-4; no firm D call. From germline, CDR1 is MGHRA and CDR2 YSYEKL. Between the trimmed V and J ends, which lost 1 base and 0 bases, there was a span of 10 bases. The CDR3 is made up of 16 amino acids. Here the CDR3 reads CASSQGADIAKNIQYF. CDR3 sequence (DNA): TGCGCCAGCAGCCAAGGGGCAGACATAGCCAAAAACATTCAGTACTTC.

V is TRBV29-1 and J is TRBJ1-3, with 7 bases lining up with TRBD1. Germline loops: CDR1 SQVTM, CDR2 ANQGSEA. The CDR3 covers 14 residues. Germline trimming cut 6 bases from V and 0 bases from J; bases unmatched to any gene: 5. CDR3 nucleotide sequence: TGCAGCGTCGTACAGGGGAGCTCTGGAAACACCATATATTTT. Its protein product is CSVVQGSSGNTIYF.

This rearrangement joins TRBV6-1 to TRBJ1-4; 7 nucleotides align to TRBD1. The CDR3 consists of 14 residues. The trim removed 5 bases at V and 8 bases at J, leaving 8 bases unmatched. The germline V gene has CDR1 MNHNS and CDR2 SASEGT. The CDR3 sequence is CASSKGVTGEKLFF. DNA for the CDR3: TGTGCCAGCAGTAAGGGGGTGACAGGGGAAAAACTGTTTTTT.

V gene TRBV18 combines with J gene TRBJ1-1; no reliable D call. CDR3 size: 15 residues. With 6 bases removed from V and 0 bases from J, the gap between germline ends came to 14 bases. CDR1 and CDR2 from the germline V gene are KGHSH and LQKENI. The CDR3 protein is CASSVSGSVNTEAFF. In DNA form, the CDR3 reads TGTGCCAGCTCGGTGAGCGGGTCAGTGAACACTGAAGCTTTCTTT.

This sequence joins TRBV7-2 and TRBJ2-4, with D possibly called TRBD1 or TRBD2 (5 bases each). This CDR3 is built from 18 residues. Germline V gene lookup returns CDR1 SGHTA and CDR2 FQGNSA. Trimming took 1 base from V and 9 from J, leaving 25 bases between them. DNA of the CDR3: TGTGCCAGCAGCTTAGTTCCGGGGACGCAGTCCCGATCTGTCATTCAGTACTTC. Encoded protein: CASSLVPGTQSRSVIQYF.

The chain carries TRBV19 and TRBJ1-1; D unresolved. CDR1 is LNHDA, CDR2 SQIVND, per germline (reference sequence). Trimming cost V 7 bases and J 3 bases, with 6 bases left between them. This CDR3 has 11 residues. This CDR3 is CASITYTEAFF. CDR3 coding DNA: TGTGCCAGTATTACATACACTGAAGCTTTCTTT.

The chain joins TRBV4-2 to TRBJ2-7, with D tentatively TRBD1 (5 bases). The V gene's germline CDR1 is LGHNA and CDR2 YNFKEQ. V was clipped by 1 base and J by 5 bases, with 12 bases between them. The CDR3 totals 14 residues. CDR3 sequence reads: CASSQAPGIDEQYF. As DNA, the CDR3 is TGTGCCAGCAGCCAAGCCCCAGGGATAGACGAGCAGTACTTC.

The chain joins TRBV27 to TRBJ1-2; D is uncertain. CDR1 and CDR2 (germline): MNHEY, SMNVEV (reference sequence). Between the trimmed V and J ends, which lost 0 bases and 8 bases, there was a span of 19 bases. This CDR3 contains 16 residues. This CDR3 is CASSLSVVEAGDGYTF. For the CDR3, the DNA is TGTGCCAGCAGTTTATCGGTTGTTGAGGCAGGCGACGGCTACACCTTC.

The chain recombines TRBV11-3 with TRBJ2-1, with TRBD2 matching over 8 bases. Germline CDR1 SGHNT, CDR2 YENEEA. J lost 3 bases, V lost 3 bases, and 4 bases had no gene match. The CDR3 spans 15 residues. This CDR3 is CASSFPGTSYNEQFF. As DNA, the CDR3 is TGTGCCAGCAGCTTTCCCGGGACTAGCTACAATGAGCAGTTCTTC.

The chain uses TRBV28 and TRBJ2-1; D not resolved. The CDR3 is 14 amino acids. The V gene's germline CDR1 is MDHEN and CDR2 SYDVKM. Trimming left V 4 bases short and J 0 bases short, with 7 bases between. CDR3 in amino acids: CASSWESSYNEQFF. DNA for the CDR3: TGTGCCAGCAGTTGGGAAAGCTCCTACAATGAGCAGTTCTTC.

This clone was seen a few times. This chain uses TRBV7-9 with TRBJ1-1; no clear D gene. Trimming shortened V by 4 bases and J by 6 bases, and 15 bases separated the two germline ends. CDR1 and CDR2 from the germline V gene are SEHNR and FQNEAQ (reference sequence). The CDR3 runs to 14 residues. The CDR3 is CASSSSGEAPEAFF. The CDR3 DNA reads TGTGCCAGCAGCTCGTCGGGCGAGGCCCCTGAAGCTTTCTTT. Variable domain in full (rest from reference TRBV7-9 and TRBJ1-1): DTGVSQNPRHKITKRGQNVTFRCDPISEHNRLYWYRQTLGQGPEFLTYFQNEAQLEKSRLLSDRFSAERPKGSFSTLEIQRTEQGDSAMYLCASSSSGEAPEAFFGQGTRLTVV.

The chain employs TRBV18 and TRBJ1-1; tentative D call: TRBD1 (5 bases). The CDR3 is 13 residues long. CDR1 and CDR2 from the germline V gene are KGHSH and LQKENI. Trimming removed 6 bases at V and 11 bases at J, with 19 bases between. The CDR3 protein is CASSYSRDREAFF. CDR3 sequence (DNA): TGTGCCAGCTCCTACTCCCGGGACCGTGAGGCTTTCTTT. The full variable domain, its missing parts supplied by reference TRBV18 and TRBJ1-1, is NAGVMQNPRHLVRRRGQEARLRCSPMKGHSHVYWYRQLPEEGLKFMVYLQKENIIDESGMPKERFSAEFPKEGPSILRIQQVVRGDSAAYFCASSYSRDREAFFGQGTRLTVV.

The V call is TRBV6-5, the J call TRBJ1-1, with 7 bases that match TRBD1. J was trimmed by 8 bases and V by 4 bases; bases with no gene match: 4. The CDR3 loop spans 12 amino acids. Germline V gene sequence: CDR1 MNHEY, CDR2 SVGAGI. The CDR3 is CASSWDSEEAFF. The CDR3 nucleotides are TGTGCCAGCAGTTGGGACAGCGAAGAAGCTTTCTTT.

The CDR3 DNA reads TGCGCCAGCAGCCGGGGGAGAGGAGGGAGACCTTATGGCTACACCTTC. Translating gives CASSRGRGGRPYGYTF. The chain has TRBV23-1 and TRBJ1-2, with a tentative D call TRBD1 (5 bases). TRBV23-1 is filed as an ORF, its function uncertain. This CDR3 has 16 residues. The V gene lost 6 bases and the J gene lost 5 bases, with 22 bases spanning the gap.